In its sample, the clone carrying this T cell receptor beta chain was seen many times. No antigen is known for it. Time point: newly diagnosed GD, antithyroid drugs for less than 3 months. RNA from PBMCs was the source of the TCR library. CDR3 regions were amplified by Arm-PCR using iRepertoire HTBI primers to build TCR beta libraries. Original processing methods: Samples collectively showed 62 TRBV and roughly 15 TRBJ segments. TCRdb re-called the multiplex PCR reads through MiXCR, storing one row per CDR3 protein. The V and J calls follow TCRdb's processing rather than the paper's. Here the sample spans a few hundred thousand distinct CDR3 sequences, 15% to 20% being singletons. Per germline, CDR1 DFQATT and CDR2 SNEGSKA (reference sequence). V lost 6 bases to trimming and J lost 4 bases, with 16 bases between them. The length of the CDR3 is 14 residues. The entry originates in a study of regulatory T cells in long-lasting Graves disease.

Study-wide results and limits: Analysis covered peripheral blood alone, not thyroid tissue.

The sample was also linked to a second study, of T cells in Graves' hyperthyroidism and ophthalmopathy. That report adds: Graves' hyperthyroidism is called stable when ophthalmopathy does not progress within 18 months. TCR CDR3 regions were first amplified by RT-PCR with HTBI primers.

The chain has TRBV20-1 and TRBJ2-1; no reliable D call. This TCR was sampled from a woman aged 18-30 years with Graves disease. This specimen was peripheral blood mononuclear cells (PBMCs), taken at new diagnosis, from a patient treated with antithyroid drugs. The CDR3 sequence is CSAPRGSGYNEQFF. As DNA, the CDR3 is TGCAGTGCCCCCCGAGGTAGTGGGTACAATGAGCAGTTCTTC.